This T cell receptor (beta chain) was recovered during a study of glioma-infiltrating T cells after dendritic cell vaccination. TCRdb's table, derived via immunoSEQ multiplex PCR, lists solely in-frame clones and lacks some. The sample shows 90,000 to 95,000 clones, 75% to 85% of them seen only once. The time point: after dendritic cell vaccination, including at tumor progression/relapse. Sequencing used blood, obtained after dendritic cell vaccination. The receptor comes from a human donor with glioblastoma.

The CDR3: CATSRVPGDGGTEAFF. DNA for the CDR3: TGTGCCACCAGCAGAGTCCCAGGCGACGGGGGCACTGAAGCTTTCTTT. The chain carries TRBV15 and TRBJ1-1; a weak D match, TRBD1 (5 bases). Germline V gene sequence: CDR1 LNHNV, CDR2 YYDKDF (reference sequence). CDR3 length: 16 residues. V shed 1 base and J shed 4 bases, with 16 bases lying between them.